What follows are 22 T cell receptor beta chains derived from one specimen sequenced in a study of lymphopenia after photon versus proton radiotherapy. The protocol was immunoSEQ multiplex PCR, while the TCRdb copy is restricted to in-frame clones and leaves out a portion. The repertoire has under 30,000 clones, over 85% of them found once; the top ten carry around 0.76%. The sequenced sample was peripheral blood, obtained from a patient treated with photon-based radiotherapy. The receptors shown here come from a woman aged 45 to 65 with cholangiocarcinoma.

The rearrangement joins TRBV30 to TRBJ2-1, with 8 bases identical to TRBD2. With V trimmed by 1 base and J by 1 base, 6 bases remained unmatched. The length of the CDR3 is 16 residues. The germline V gene encodes CDR1 GTSNPN and CDR2 SVGIG (reference sequence). CDR3 in amino acids: CAWSGSPSGSYNEQFF. The CDR3 DNA follows: TGTGCCTGGAGTGGTTCCCCTAGCGGGTCCTACAATGAGCAGTTCTTC.

The V call is TRBV6-1, the J call TRBJ1-5; D may be TRBD1 (6 bases). V was shortened by 3 bases and J by 3 bases, with 12 bases between the two germline ends. CDR3 length: 15 amino acids. Germline lookup yields CDR1 MNHNS and CDR2 SASEGT. CDR3 in amino acids: CASSDTGPYNQPQHF. The CDR3, as DNA: TGTGCCAGCAGTGATACAGGGCCCTACAATCAGCCCCAGCATTTT.

The chain recombines TRBV14 with TRBJ2-3, with 8 bases fitting TRBD2. V lost 4 bases to trimming and J lost 1 base; unmatched junction nucleotides: 4. CDR3 length: 15 residues. Germline loops: CDR1 SGHDN, CDR2 FVKESK. CDR3 nucleotides: TGTGCCAGCAGCCTCGGACTAGCTCGCACAGATACGCAGTATTTT. Its translation: CASSLGLARTDTQYF.

This clone was counted a single time. The V gene is TRBV18, the J gene TRBJ1-5; weak D call: TRBD1 (6 bases). Germline lookup yields CDR1 KGHSH and CDR2 LQKENI. The CDR3 loop spans 13 amino acids. V lost 6 bases to trimming and J lost 7 bases, with 13 bases between them. CDR3 residues: CASSDDRSQPQHF. As DNA, the CDR3 is TGTGCCAGCTCGGATGACAGGTCGCAGCCCCAGCATTTT.

The chain has TRBV5-4 and TRBJ2-3; D is perhaps TRBD1 (5 bases). Between the trimmed V and J ends, which lost 3 bases and 10 bases, there was a span of 15 bases. Germline CDR1 and CDR2: SGHNT and YYREEE (reference sequence). The CDR3 is 13 amino acids. Written as DNA, the CDR3 is TGTGCCAGCAGCTCGCTCGCCCGCAGGGCGCAGTATTTT. Translated, it gives CASSSLARRAQYF.

This clone was detected once. This sequence joins TRBV6-1 and TRBJ2-7; the D gene is possibly TRBD1 (7 bases). This CDR3 is built from 14 residues. Germline V gives CDR1 MNHNS, CDR2 SASEGT. V was pared by 6 bases and J by 3 bases, with 15 bases between. Here the CDR3 DNA reads TGTGCCAGCAGGATGCGGGGACAGTACTACGAGCAGTACTTC. Protein: CASRMRGQYYEQYF.

This chain joins TRBV7-2 and TRBJ2-1, with 11 nucleotides matching TRBD2. This CDR3 region has 16 residues. Germline V gives CDR1 SGHTA, CDR2 FQGNSA. The ends lost 5 bases at V and 3 bases at J; junction bases unmatched: 6. The CDR3 DNA sequence: TGTGCCAGCAGCACGATAGCGGGGGGGTACTACAATGAGCAGTTCTTC. Its protein product is CASSTIAGGYYNEQFF.

The chain uses TRBV5-1 and TRBJ1-3; D may be TRBD1 (5 bases). V shed 1 base and J shed 0 bases, with 11 bases lying between them. This CDR3 has 16 residues. CDR1 is SGHRS, CDR2 YFSETQ, per germline. CDR3 amino acids: CASSLYQGVSGNTIYF. CDR3 DNA: TGCGCCAGCAGCTTGTATCAAGGGGTCTCTGGAAACACCATATATTTT.

This chain uses TRBV9 with TRBJ2-1; D is undetermined. The V and J ends lost 2 bases and 9 bases respectively, with 9 bases between them. From germline, CDR1 is SGDLS and CDR2 YYNGEE. This CDR3 region has 12 residues. CDR3 amino acids: CASSVGPGEQFF. CDR3 in DNA: TGTGCCAGCAGCGTGGGCCCCGGTGAGCAGTTCTTC. Using reference TRBV9 and TRBJ2-1 for the parts outside the CDR3, the full variable domain is DSGVTQTPKHLITATGQRVTLRCSPRSGDLSVYWYQQSLDQGLQFLIQYYNGEERAKGNILERFSAQQFPDLHSELNLSSLELGDSALYFCASSVGPGEQFFGPGTRLTVL.

The rearrangement links TRBV4-3 to TRBJ2-1; D gene unclear. The CDR3 is made up of 18 amino acids. V lost 0 bases and J lost 1, with 16 bases in between. The V gene's germline CDR1 is LGHNA and CDR2 YSLEER. In DNA, the CDR3 is TGCGCCAGCAGCCAAGATCCTGTTCGTCGAGAGTCCTACAATGAGCAGTTCTTC. Translating it yields CASSQDPVRRESYNEQFF.

This chain uses TRBV27 with TRBJ2-5; 8 bases fit TRBD1. The J call may not be correct, given that the DNA end is closer to TRBJ2-7. This CDR3 is built from 15 residues. Germline V gene sequence: CDR1 MNHEY, CDR2 SMNVEV (reference sequence). CDR3 DNA: TGTGCCAGCTCTCCCCGGGCAGGGGGCACTTACGAGCAGTACTTC. Protein: CASSPRAGGTYEQYF.

The chain links TRBV21-1 to TRBJ1-1. TRBV21-1 is annotated as a pseudogene. The CDR3 extends over 16 amino acids. CDR3 sequence: CASSKVVGKEAAEAFF. For the CDR3, the DNA is TGTGCCAGCAGCAAAGTGGTGGGTAAGGAGGCCGCTGAAGCTTTCTTT.

The chain employs TRBV4-3 and TRBJ2-4; 13 bases map to TRBD2. Unmatched junction bases numbered 11, after V lost 3 bases and J lost 9 bases. This CDR3 contains 17 residues. The V gene's germline CDR1 is LGHNA and CDR2 YSLEER. The CDR3 spells CASSQRLGTSGDAIQYF. The CDR3 DNA is TGCGCCAGCAGCCAGAGACTAGGGACTAGCGGGGATGCCATTCAGTACTTC.

The rearrangement links TRBV12-5 to TRBJ2-5; maybe TRBD2 (5 bases). CDR1 LGHNT and CDR2 FRNRAP come from the germline V gene. This CDR3 region has 14 residues. The V end lost 5 bases, the J end lost 5 bases, and 15 bases lay between the germline ends. CDR3: CASGLGLRWETQYF. Written as DNA, the CDR3 is TGTGCTAGTGGTCTCGGACTGAGGTGGGAGACCCAGTACTTC.

The chain uses TRBV5-1 and TRBJ1-4; maybe TRBD1 (5 bases). Trimming stripped 4 bases from V and 7 bases from J, with 17 bases between. The germline gives CDR1 SGHRS, CDR2 YFSETQ. The CDR3 spans 15 residues. The CDR3 sequence: CASSPRLGDGEKLFF. In nucleotides, the CDR3 is TGCGCCAGCAGCCCCCGGTTAGGGGACGGTGAAAAACTGTTTTTT.

The chain combines TRBV5-4 with TRBJ1-1, with D unclear. V dropped 3 bases and J dropped 5 bases, with 14 bases sitting between them. Looked up from germline, CDR1 is SGHNT and CDR2 is YYREEE (reference sequence). The CDR3 runs to 14 residues. CDR3 in DNA: TGTGCCAGCAGCTATGGTCTGGGTTCAACTGAAGCTTTCTTT. Protein: CASSYGLGSTEAFF.

The chain recombines TRBV19 with TRBJ2-2; no clear D gene. This CDR3 spans 15 amino acids. Trimming removed 3 bases from V and 0 bases from J, with 8 bases in between. The germline CDR1 and CDR2 sequences are LNHDA and SQIVND (reference sequence). CDR3 nucleotides: TGTGCCAGTAGTATTCAACCCTCGAACACCGGGGAGCTGTTTTTT. Its translation: CASSIQPSNTGELFF. The full variable domain, completed using reference TRBV19 and TRBJ2-2, is DGGITQSPKYLFRKEGQNVTLSCEQNLNHDAMYWYRQDPGQGLRLIYYSQIVNDFQKGDIAEGYSVSREKKESFPLTVTSAQKNPTAFYLCASSIQPSNTGELFFGEGSRLTVL.

This chain links TRBV5-4 with TRBJ1-1, with D tentatively TRBD1 (5 bases). V was clipped by 2 bases and J by 1 base, with 12 bases between them. The CDR3 is made up of 15 amino acids. Germline V CDR1 and CDR2: SGHNT, YYREEE (reference sequence). The CDR3 region is CASSLGPGGNTEAFF. The CDR3 DNA reads as TGTGCCAGCAGCTTAGGTCCCGGGGGGAACACTGAAGCTTTCTTT.

This clone was counted between two and nine times. The chain uses TRBV6-6 and TRBJ2-1; no clear D gene. The V and J ends lost 8 bases and 5 bases respectively, with 10 bases between them. The CDR3 is 12 amino acids. Germline CDR1 MNHNY, CDR2 SVGAGI (reference sequence). CDR3 sequence reads: CASRSYHNEQFF. In nucleotides, the CDR3 is TGTGCCAGCCGTTCCTACCACAATGAGCAGTTCTTC.

The genes are TRBV9 and TRBJ2-1, with D maybe TRBD1 (5 bases). Per germline, CDR1 SGDLS and CDR2 YYNGEE. V was pared by 4 bases and J by 0 bases, with 11 bases between. The CDR3 runs to 15 residues. CDR3 in amino acids: CASSRQDSSYNEQFF. Here the CDR3 DNA reads TGTGCCAGCAGCCGCCAAGACAGCTCCTACAATGAGCAGTTCTTC.

CDR3 in amino acids: CASNGRGNSPLHF. In DNA form, the CDR3 reads TGTGCCAGTAATGGCAGGGGCAATTCACCCCTCCACTTT. The genes are TRBV19 and TRBJ1-6; a possible D gene is TRBD1 (6 bases). V was shortened by 7 bases and J by 7 bases, with 11 bases between the two germline ends. The CDR3 totals 13 residues. Germline V gene sequence: CDR1 LNHDA, CDR2 SQIVND (reference sequence).

The chain couples TRBV7-6 to TRBJ1-1, with 9 bases aligning to TRBD1. The V gene end was trimmed by 5 bases and the J gene end by 4 bases; junction bases not matched to a gene: 2. The germline gives CDR1 SGHVS, CDR2 FNYEAQ. The length of the CDR3 is 13 residues. DNA for the CDR3: TGTGCCAGCAGCCAGGACAGGGGCACTGAAGCTTTCTTT. This encodes CASSQDRGTEAFF.